This T cell receptor (beta chain) derives from a study of tumor-infiltrating lymphocytes in primary liver carcinoma. The CDR3 spans 16 residues. A constant-region primer served to make TCR beta cDNA from about 500 ng total RNA. Employing slightly modified ARM-PCR, three nested multiplex PCR rounds were run, and these gave rise to the TCR beta libraries. TRBV1-TRBV30 forward primers paired with a C-beta reverse primer drove the first two PCR rounds, ten to eleven cycles each. TCRdb fed the multiplex PCR reads into MiXCR, producing one record per CDR3 protein. This sample yields 300,000 to 350,000 distinct CDR3 sequences, of which about 65% are seen a single time; approximately 5.9% belongs to the top ten. Remarks on this clonotype: A much larger clone is a single base away; this may be a read error.

Unsorted whole blood yielded the blood RNA, and germline DNA was also extracted. The chain joins TRBV12-3 or TRBV12-4 to TRBJ2-1; D gene ambiguous. Material for sequencing was peripheral blood. The sequence was obtained from a man aged 40-55 years with primary liver carcinoma and hepatitis B virus infection. CDR3 coding DNA: TGTCCCAGCAGTGTCGGAAGGGTCAGCCCCGGGAATGAGCAGTTCTTC. It codes for CPSSVGRVSPGNEQFF.